This TCR beta chain was recovered during a study of HIV-infected patients and healthy controls. Regarding the study as a whole: Untreated HIV+ repertoires had roughly threefold fewer distinct CDR3s and lower Shannon diversity than healthy controls.

Whole blood was used without fractionation, so all unsorted peripheral T cells were included. By frequency in the sample, this clonotype is medium-sized. Its specificity is unknown. Alpha and beta constant-region primers primed reverse transcription of 500 to 550 ng RNA. Using multiplexing indices, alpha and beta chain libraries were generated apart by chain-specific third strand synthesis. Second strand DNA was synthesized using a primer at the SP2 site. Each molecule carried a 12-nucleotide identifier made of two joined random hexamers added before amplification. MiXCR, run by TCRdb on the 5' RACE reads, gives a single entry per CDR3 protein. The data show nearly 7,500 distinct CDR3 sequences, with about a tenth seen just once and over 15% held by the top ten. Germline CDR1 and CDR2: DFQATT and SNEGSKA (reference sequence). Losses at the gene ends were 5 bases for V and 2 bases for J; bases not matched to a gene: 12. CDR3 size: 16 residues.

This clonotype was sampled from an adult with HIV infection. V and J are TRBV20-1 and TRBJ2-4; 7 bases are a match to TRBD2. The sample consisted of blood, taken before antiretroviral therapy. CDR3 coding DNA: TGCAGTGCTTGGGGCGGGGGACTCTCGTCCAAAAACATTCAGTACTTC. This sequence encodes CSAWGGGLSSKNIQYF.